A selection of T cell receptor beta chains follows, all from one sample in a study of T-cell memory formation after mild COVID-19. TCRdb re-called the 5' RACE reads through MiXCR, storing one row per CDR3 protein. The data contain fewer than 400,000 distinct CDR3 sequences, 15% to 20% of them singletons. What was sequenced was PBMCs or a T cell subset sorted from them (not recorded which). Receptor source: a man between 18 and 35 years old who had mild COVID-19 (a few samples of this study predate the infection). Cell type and time point are not known. The CDR3 runs from the conserved cysteine through the conserved F or W. A D gene is named only where the DNA matches it firmly. Clone size is shown for a subset of rows, as once, few, many or a class of expanded clone.

J | D | size | V | CDR3 | DNA
TRBJ1-2 | - | few | TRBV4-1 | CASSPRERNGYTF | TGCGCCAGCAGCCCCAGGGAAAGAAATGGCTACACCTTC
TRBJ1-1 | - | - | TRBV6-2/TRBV6-3 | CASTVEPGANTEAFF | TGTGCCAGCACAGTAGAACCGGGTGCGAACACTGAAGCTTTCTTT
TRBJ1-2 | - | - | TRBV5-5 | CASSLVGAGRGYTF | TGTGCCAGCAGCTTGGTCGGGGCTGGACGTGGCTACACCTTC
TRBJ1-4 | - | few | TRBV7-2 | CASSVSAGPLFF | TGTGCCAGCAGCGTGTCTGCCGGTCCACTGTTTTTT
TRBJ2-5 | - | few | TRBV3-1 | CASSPGVGGQETQYF | TGTGCCAGCAGCCCGGGTGTTGGGGGACAAGAGACCCAGTACTTC
TRBJ2-7 | - | - | TRBV25-1 | CASRRTEKTYEQYF | TGTGCCAGCAGAAGGACAGAAAAGACCTACGAGCAGTACTTC
TRBJ2-2 | - | few | TRBV4-3 | CASSPLGEDNTGELFF | TGCGCCAGCAGCCCCCTTGGGGAGGATAACACCGGGGAGCTGTTTTTT
TRBJ1-1 | TRBD1 | few | TRBV7-6 | CASSFRQGARPEAFF | TGTGCCAGCAGCTTTAGACAGGGGGCGAGACCTGAAGCTTTCTTT
TRBJ2-3 | TRBD1 | - | TRBV5-5 | CASSFGTGRNTDTQYF | TGTGCCAGCAGCTTTGGGACAGGGAGGAACACAGATACGCAGTATTTT
TRBJ2-7 | TRBD2 | few | TRBV9 | CASSVTSGTTQEQYF | TGTGCCAGCAGCGTTACTAGCGGGACCACACAAGAGCAGTACTTC
TRBJ2-1 | TRBD2 | few | TRBV7-7 | CASSALGGGNEQFF | TGTGCCAGCAGCGCGTTGGGCGGGGGCAATGAGCAGTTCTTC
TRBJ2-5 | - | - | TRBV6-5 | CATAPTSFAKETQYF | TGTGCCACAGCCCCTACATCCTTCGCTAAAGAGACCCAGTACTTC
TRBJ1-5 | TRBD1 | few | TRBV12-3/TRBV12-4 | CASSSGQGYQPQHF | TGTGCCAGCAGCTCGGGACAGGGGTATCAGCCCCAGCATTTT
TRBJ2-3 | - | - | TRBV2 | CASRPETDTQYF | TGTGCCAGCCGGCCTGAGACCGATACGCAGTATTTT
TRBJ1-1 | - | - | TRBV4-1 | CASGTWDGNTEAFF | TGCGCCAGCGGTACCTGGGACGGGAACACTGAAGCTTTCTTT
TRBJ1-2 | TRBD1 | - | TRBV7-2 | CASSVRDRGEGGYTF | TGTGCCAGCAGCGTCCGGGACAGGGGAGAAGGAGGCTACACCTTC
TRBJ2-3 | - | few | TRBV4-3 | CASSQELVRAEEGDTQYF | TGCGCCAGCAGCCAAGAGTTGGTGCGGGCGGAAGAGGGAGATACGCAGTATTTT
TRBJ2-3 | TRBD1 | - | TRBV6-6 | CASSPTGAGDTQYF | TGTGCCAGCAGCCCGACAGGGGCAGGAGATACGCAGTATTTT
TRBJ1-1 | - | few | TRBV5-1 | CASSQGTSAGTEAFF | TGCGCCAGCAGCCAAGGGACCTCTGCCGGCACTGAAGCTTTCTTT
TRBJ2-2 | - | - | TRBV29-1 | CSVVLITGELFF | TGCAGCGTTGTGTTGATCACCGGGGAGCTGTTTTTT
TRBJ2-1 | TRBD2 | - | TRBV5-1 | CASSPTSGGHEQFF | TGCGCCAGCAGCCCTACTAGCGGGGGTCATGAGCAGTTCTTC
TRBJ2-3 | TRBD2 | - | TRBV30 | CAWTRLAGVTDTQYF | TGTGCCTGGACGCGACTAGCGGGAGTCACAGATACGCAGTATTTT
TRBJ2-1 | - | few | TRBV6-5 | CASSLQKTYNEQFF | TGTGCCAGCTCCCTACAGAAGACCTACAATGAGCAGTTCTTC
TRBJ2-7 | - | - | TRBV12-3/TRBV12-4 | CASSLYASSYEQYF | TGTGCCAGCAGTTTATATGCCAGCTCCTACGAGCAGTACTTC
TRBJ2-3 | TRBD2 | few | TRBV9 | CASSSTSVVDTQYF | TGTGCCAGCAGCTCGACTAGCGTTGTAGATACGCAGTATTTT
TRBJ2-7 | - | - | TRBV5-1 | CASSFSFMAGYEQYF | TGCGCCAGCAGTTTCTCCTTCATGGCTGGCTACGAGCAGTACTTC
TRBJ2-2 | - | few | TRBV10-3 | CATGAPGPGELFF | TGTGCCACCGGCGCCCCAGGGCCCGGGGAGCTGTTTTTT
TRBJ1-5 | - | - | TRBV2 | CASSVTGRLSNQPQHF | TGTGCCAGCAGCGTCACAGGGAGACTTAGCAATCAGCCCCAGCATTTT
TRBJ1-6 | - | few | TRBV6-5 | CASSFRDPGLGSLHF | TGTGCCAGCAGCTTCCGGGACCCGGGACTAGGGTCCCTCCACTTT
TRBJ2-5 | TRBD2 | few | TRBV4-1 | CASSQEWRGALQETQYF | TGCGCCAGCAGCCAAGAGTGGCGGGGGGCCCTCCAAGAGACCCAGTACTTC
TRBJ1-1 | - | few | TRBV6-5 | CASSYFGNTEAFF | TGTGCCAGCAGTTACTTCGGGAACACTGAAGCTTTCTTT
TRBJ2-5 | - | many | TRBV11-2 | CASSPRPIYTQETQYF | TGTGCCAGCAGCCCCCGTCCTATCTATACTCAAGAGACCCAGTACTTC
TRBJ2-3 | TRBD2 | many | TRBV5-1 | CASSAGLAGIDTQYF | TGCGCCAGCAGCGCGGGACTAGCGGGGATAGATACGCAGTATTTT
TRBJ2-1 | TRBD1 | few | TRBV12-3/TRBV12-4 | CASSPGTGHNEQFF | TGTGCCAGCAGCCCAGGGACAGGACACAATGAGCAGTTCTTC
TRBJ2-3 | - | few | TRBV7-2 | CASSLGPLGGSSTDTQYF | TGTGCCAGCAGCTTAGGCCCCCTAGGCGGCTCTAGCACAGATACGCAGTATTTT
TRBJ1-1 | - | - | TRBV7-2 | CASSLVVTGFRMSFF | TGTGCCAGCAGCTTAGTCGTCACAGGGTTCCGCATGTCTTTCTTT
TRBJ2-2 | - | few | TRBV7-2 | CASSFRSTDTGELFF | TGTGCCAGCAGCTTTAGGTCGACCGACACCGGGGAGCTGTTTTTT
TRBJ2-7 | - | many | TRBV2 | CASSLSPSYEQYF | TGTGCCAGCAGTTTATCCCCCTCCTACGAGCAGTACTTC
TRBJ2-1 | - | - | TRBV6-1 | CAERGPNNEQFF | TGTGCCGAACGTGGGCCGAACAATGAGCAGTTCTTC
TRBJ1-4 | - | - | TRBV5-4 | CASSLEPTLFGSRNEKLFF | TGTGCCAGCAGCTTGGAACCAACGTTGTTCGGGAGTCGAAATGAAAAACTGTTTTTT
TRBJ2-1 | - | many | TRBV24-1 | CATSDPGPNKVF | TGTGCCACCAGTGATCCGGGGCCCAACAAGGTCTTC
TRBJ2-5 | - | many | TRBV5-1 | CASSRRPGAQETQYF | TGCGCCAGCAGCCGACGGCCGGGGGCTCAAGAGACCCAGTACTTC
TRBJ2-1 | - | few | TRBV20-1 | CSARVGPGVNEQFF | TGCAGTGCTAGAGTCGGGCCTGGGGTCAATGAGCAGTTCTTC
TRBJ2-1 | TRBD2 | - | TRBV2 | CATTRWLADNEQFF | TGTGCCACCACCCGGTGGCTAGCGGACAATGAGCAGTTCTTC
TRBJ2-1 | - | few | TRBV9 | CASSATDYNEQFF | TGTGCCAGCAGCGCCACAGACTACAATGAGCAGTTCTTC
TRBJ2-3 | - | many | TRBV5-1 | CASSLQGTDTQYF | TGTGCCAGCAGCTTACAGGGCACAGATACGCAGTATTTT
TRBJ1-5 | TRBD1 | - | TRBV15 | CATSRDRGAGQPQHF | TGTGCCACCAGCAGAGACAGGGGGGCAGGTCAGCCCCAGCATTTT
TRBJ2-2 | - | - | TRBV6-5 | CASSLVPKGTGELFF | TGTGCCAGCAGCCTGGTACCAAAGGGCACCGGGGAGCTGTTTTTT
TRBJ2-5 | - | few | TRBV10-3 | CAISGQNQETQYF | TGTGCCATCAGCGGACAGAACCAAGAGACCCAGTACTTC
TRBJ2-3 | TRBD1 | few | TRBV5-1 | CASSPAGTGWTDTQYF | TGCGCCAGCAGCCCAGCCGGGACAGGGTGGACAGATACGCAGTATTTT
TRBJ1-2 | - | - | TRBV7-9 | CASSLAPGQGGYGYTF | TGTGCCAGCAGCTTAGCGCCGGGACAAGGCGGCTATGGCTACACCTTC
TRBJ1-6 | - | many | TRBV6-5 | CASRSYNSPLHF | TGTGCCAGCCGCAGTTATAATTCACCCCTCCACTTT